The 27 T cell receptor beta chains below come from one sample, sequenced in a study of blood T cell repertoires in COVID-19. Repertoires were generated with immunoSEQ multiplex PCR, while TCRdb's copy carries only in-frame clones and drops some. The repertoire has 90,000 to 100,000 clones, 70% to 85% of them found once; the top ten carry over 10%. The source material was peripheral blood. Receptors originate from a human donor in a cohort sampled during active COVID-19.

CDR3 in amino acids: CASRTGTGLNEQYF. The CDR3 DNA reads TGTGCCAGCAGAACCGGGACAGGGCTAAACGAGCAGTACTTC. This chain uses TRBV5-6 with TRBJ2-7; 9 nucleotides line up with TRBD1. Germline assignment: CDR1 SGHDT and CDR2 YYEEEE. The CDR3 covers 14 residues. V trimming: 5 bases; J trimming: 5 bases; junction bases outside the gene matches: 8.

CDR3 nucleotide sequence: TGTGCCAGCAGTTCTGACTGGCCACCCTACGAGCAGTACTTC. Protein product: CASSSDWPPYEQYF. The J gene is TRBJ2-7, the V gene TRBV7-2; D is undetermined. The CDR3 is 14 amino acids. CDR1 SGHTA and CDR2 FQGNSA come from the germline V gene. Trimming removed 6 bases at V and 2 bases at J, with 14 bases between.

The chain combines TRBV30 with TRBJ1-2; 7 bases are shared with TRBD1. CDR3 length: 14 residues. The V and J ends lost 1 base and 4 bases, in that order; junction bases with no gene match: 6. Germline V gene sequence: CDR1 GTSNPN, CDR2 SVGIG (reference sequence). CDR3 coding DNA: TGTGCCTGGAGTGAAAAACAGGGGATCTATGGCTACACCTTC. This translates into CAWSEKQGIYGYTF.

The V call is TRBV6-2 or TRBV6-3, the J call TRBJ2-5; TRBD2 might be the D (5 bases). Trimming left V 5 bases short and J 7 bases short, with 14 bases between. The CDR3 has 13 residues. Germline CDR1 MNHEY, CDR2 SVGEGT. The CDR3 is CASSEGSRRTQYF. The CDR3 DNA reads TGTGCCAGCAGTGAGGGTTCCCGGAGGACCCAGTACTTC.

This clone was observed a single time. The rearrangement uses TRBV27 and TRBJ1-6, with 7 bases fitting TRBD1. J gave up 9 bases and V 7 bases, and 9 bases lay outside the gene matches. Germline V lookup: CDR1 MNHEY, CDR2 SMNVEV (reference sequence). The CDR3 runs to 14 residues. The CDR3 sequence: CASNKGARSSPLHF. The CDR3 nucleotides read TGTGCCAGCAATAAGGGGGCGCGAAGTTCACCCCTCCACTTT.

V usage is TRBV4-1 and J usage is TRBJ2-7; 8 bases fit TRBD1. CDR1 is MGHRA and CDR2 is YSYEKL in the germline V gene. This CDR3 contains 16 residues. V was clipped by 3 bases and J by 3 bases; unmatched bases: 10. For the CDR3, the DNA is TGCGCCAGCAGCCATAGAGCCATGACAGGGGACTACGAGCAGTACTTC. This gives the protein CASSHRAMTGDYEQYF.

At least ten counts were recorded for this clone. This rearrangement joins TRBV9 to TRBJ1-1, with 10 bases fitting TRBD1. The V segment lost 1 base and the J segment 1 base; nucleotides outside the gene matches: 1. The CDR3 length is 15 residues. Germline assignment: CDR1 SGDLS and CDR2 YYNGEE. The CDR3 DNA sequence: TGTGCCAGCAGCGTATGGGACAGGGGGAACACTGAAGCTTTCTTT. Its protein is CASSVWDRGNTEAFF.

V and J are TRBV6-5 and TRBJ1-1; tentatively, D is TRBD1 (6 bases). The germline gives CDR1 MNHEY, CDR2 SVGAGI. The ends were cut back, 11 bases at V and 4 bases at J, with 17 bases in the middle. This CDR3 is 13 amino acids long. DNA of the CDR3: TGTGCCTGTCGAACAGGGTCGGGCACTGAAGCTTTCTTT. Its protein product is CACRTGSGTEAFF.

The chain recombines TRBV2 with TRBJ1-5; D is perhaps TRBD1 (6 bases). Trimming removed 9 bases at V and 3 bases at J, with 9 bases between. The germline V gene encodes CDR1 SNHLY and CDR2 FYNNEI. This CDR3 has 12 amino acids. CDR3 protein: CARGASNQPQHF. In DNA, the CDR3 is TGTGCCAGGGGGGCCTCCAATCAGCCCCAGCATTTT. The entire variable domain, with the rest obtained from reference TRBV2 and TRBJ1-5, is as follows: EPEVTQTPSHQVTQMGQEVILRCVPISNHLYFYWYRQILGQKVEFLVSFYNNEISEKSEIFDDQFSVERPDGSNFTLKIRSTKLEDSAMYFCARGASNQPQHFGDGTRLSIL.

This clone has just a few counts. This chain connects TRBV10-3 to TRBJ2-2; 12 bases map to TRBD2. V shed 6 bases and J 5 bases; nucleotides not matched to a gene: 4. This CDR3 comprises 15 residues. Germline values: CDR1 ENHRY, CDR2 SYGVKD. The DNA for the CDR3 is TGTGCCATCAGCGGACTAGCGGGAAGGACCGGGGAGCTGTTTTTT. Protein sequence: CAISGLAGRTGELFF.

On this clone itself: A junction end diverges from the germline sequence, so it may reflect a read error. This rearrangement joins TRBV23-1 to TRBJ1-2; TRBD1 agrees at 7 bases. TRBV23-1 qualifies as an ORF whose function is uncertain. The CDR3 is made up of 16 amino acids. CDR3 in amino acids: CASRGDRPFPKYGYTF. CDR3 bases: TGCGCCAGCAGGGGGGACAGACCTTTTCCTAAGTATGGCTACACCTTC.

The genes are TRBV6-6 and TRBJ1-1; unclear D gene. Germline V gene data show CDR1 as MNHNY and CDR2 as SVGAGI (reference sequence). The CDR3 is made up of 9 amino acids. Trimming left V 10 bases short and J 5 bases short, with 5 bases between. The CDR3, as DNA: TGTGCCACCTCGACTGAAGCTTTCTTT. It is translated as CATSTEAFF.

The genes are TRBV4-1 and TRBJ2-4; D gene ambiguous. CDR3 size: 15 residues. Trimming shortened V by 4 bases and J by 0 bases, and 10 bases separated the two germline ends. Germline V gene lookup returns CDR1 MGHRA and CDR2 YSYEKL. The CDR3 nucleotides read TGCGCCAGCAGCCGCGAACTCGGAGCCAAAAACATTCAGTACTTC. This codes for CASSRELGAKNIQYF.

The chain carries TRBV7-2 and TRBJ2-3; D is perhaps TRBD1 (6 bases). This CDR3 is 14 amino acids long. V was cut by 6 bases and J by 6 bases, with 16 bases left in between. The germline gives CDR1 SGHTA, CDR2 FQGNSA. The DNA for the CDR3 is TGTGCCAGCAGACTCACTTCTCAGGGGGATACGCAGTATTTT. Amino acids: CASRLTSQGDTQYF.

This chain links TRBV15 with TRBJ2-3, with D unresolved. This CDR3 is 12 amino acids long. Germline loops: CDR1 LNHNV, CDR2 YYDKDF (reference sequence). V was clipped by 0 bases and J by 9 bases, with 7 bases between them. The CDR3 is CATSRDLGTQYF. The DNA of the CDR3 is TGTGCCACCAGCAGAGATCTAGGCACGCAGTATTTT.

The J gene is TRBJ2-1, the V gene TRBV7-8; TRBD2 matches 10 bases. Germline loops: CDR1 SGHVS, CDR2 FQNEAQ. The CDR3 length is 17 residues. The V gene end was trimmed by 0 bases and the J gene end by 0 bases; junction bases not matched to a gene: 2. CDR3 coding DNA: TGTGCCAGCAGCTTAGCGCCTAGCGGGAGCTCCTACAATGAGCAGTTCTTC. Protein product: CASSLAPSGSSYNEQFF.

The V gene is TRBV7-2, the J gene TRBJ2-2, with 14 bases fitting TRBD2. Per the germline V gene, CDR1 is SGHTA and CDR2 is FQGNSA. CDR3 size: 18 residues. The trim removed 5 bases at V and 7 bases at J, leaving 12 bases unmatched. CDR3 bases: TGTGCCAGCAGCACCTCGGGACTAGCGGGAGCAGGGCTCGGGGAGCTGTTTTTT. Its translation: CASSTSGLAGAGLGELFF.

V is TRBV4-1 and J is TRBJ1-1, with 10 positions matching TRBD1. V gave up 3 bases and J gave up 1 base; unmatched junction bases: 11. The germline CDR1 and CDR2 sequences are MGHRA and YSYEKL. The CDR3 loop spans 18 amino acids. Here the CDR3 reads CASSHAHPGQGRNTEAFF. CDR3 bases: TGCGCCAGCAGCCATGCCCACCCGGGACAGGGGAGGAACACTGAAGCTTTCTTT.

The chain combines TRBV18 with TRBJ2-1; no firm D call. CDR3 length: 13 amino acids. The V end lost 0 bases, the J end lost 8 bases, and 8 bases lay between the germline ends. Germline V gives CDR1 KGHSH, CDR2 LQKENI. CDR3 coding DNA: TGTGCCAGCTCACCACCGGTGAGTGATGAGCAGTTCTTC. It codes for CASSPPVSDEQFF.

The CDR3 DNA reads TGTGCCTGGAGCAGACAGAACTACGAGCAGTACTTC. Translated, it gives CAWSRQNYEQYF. This chain joins TRBV30 and TRBJ2-7; D is possibly TRBD1 (5 bases). Germline CDR1 is GTSNPN and CDR2 is SVGIG (reference sequence). This CDR3 has 12 amino acids. V was cut by 3 bases and J by 3 bases, with 9 bases left in between. The variable domain in full, completed from reference TRBV30 and TRBJ2-7, reads SQTIHQWPATLVQPVGSPLSLECTVEGTSNPNLYWYRQAAGRGLQLLFYSVGIGQISSEVPQNLSASRPQDRQFILSSKKLLLSDSGFYLCAWSRQNYEQYFGPGTRLTVT.

The genes are TRBV4-1 and TRBJ2-1; 8 nucleotides match TRBD2. Germline lookup yields CDR1 MGHRA and CDR2 YSYEKL. The CDR3 extends over 16 amino acids. Losses at the gene ends were 7 bases for V and 3 bases for J; bases not matched to a gene: 11. The chain's CDR3 is CASNSLPGGVYNEQFF. CDR3 DNA: TGCGCCAGCAACAGCTTACCGGGGGGGGTCTACAATGAGCAGTTCTTC.

The CDR3 is CASSTGTIYEQYF. CDR3 coding DNA: TGTGCCAGCAGCACCGGGACAATCTACGAGCAGTACTTC. The chain has TRBV7-9 and TRBJ2-7; a possible D gene is TRBD1 (6 bases). Trimming left V 5 bases short and J 3 bases short, with 11 bases between. The CDR3 is made up of 13 amino acids. Germline values: CDR1 SEHNR, CDR2 FQNEAQ (reference sequence). Combining the CDR3 with reference TRBV7-9 and TRBJ2-7 gives the whole variable domain DTGVSQNPRHKITKRGQNVTFRCDPISEHNRLYWYRQTLGQGPEFLTYFQNEAQLEKSRLLSDRFSAERPKGSFSTLEIQRTEQGDSAMYLCASSTGTIYEQYFGPGTRLTVT.

The chain uses TRBV7-8 and TRBJ1-4; 8 positions agree with TRBD1. V shed 3 bases and J 7 bases; nucleotides not matched to a gene: 10. Germline V CDR1 and CDR2: SGHVS, FQNEAQ. The CDR3 contains 16 residues. CDR3 sequence: CASSLGRGRGLEKLFF. CDR3 coding DNA: TGTGCCAGCAGCTTGGGCCGGGGCAGGGGGCTTGAAAAACTGTTTTTT.

This chain joins TRBV19 and TRBJ2-5; 7 bases are a match to TRBD1. With V trimmed by 10 bases and J by 1 base, 9 bases remained unmatched. CDR3 length equals 14 residues. CDR1 is LNHDA, CDR2 SQIVND, per germline (reference sequence). CDR3 loop: CATSMGQSQETQYF. CDR3 DNA sequence: TGTGCCACCTCCATGGGACAGAGCCAAGAGACCCAGTACTTC.

The chain joins TRBV7-2 to TRBJ1-2, with D possibly TRBD1 on 6 matching bases. Looked up from germline, CDR1 is SGHTA and CDR2 is FQGNSA. CDR3 length equals 13 residues. Trimming left V 1 base short and J 4 bases short, with 7 bases between. CDR3 bases: TGTGCCAGCAGCTTAGACAGGGCCTATGGCTACACCTTC. This codes for CASSLDRAYGYTF.

The rearrangement uses TRBV19 and TRBJ2-7, with 8 bases that match TRBD2. V dropped 6 bases and J dropped 3; count of bases not matched to a gene: 10. Germline assignment: CDR1 LNHDA and CDR2 SQIVND (reference sequence). The CDR3 length is 15 residues. DNA for the CDR3: TGTGCCAGTAGGGGACTAGTGGACAGAGACTACGAGCAGTACTTC. Protein sequence: CASRGLVDRDYEQYF.

This chain links TRBV7-3 with TRBJ2-3; weak D call: TRBD1 (6 bases). Germline CDR1 reads SGHTA; CDR2 reads FQGTGA. Trimming stripped 5 bases from V and 4 bases from J, with 10 bases between. This CDR3 contains 13 residues. The CDR3 loop is CASSPGASDTQYF. The CDR3 DNA reads as TGTGCCAGCAGCCCAGGGGCTTCAGATACGCAGTATTTT. Looking up the rest from reference TRBV7-3 and TRBJ2-3 gives the full variable domain: GAGVSQTPSNKVTEKGKYVELRCDPISGHTALYWYRQSLGQGPEFLIYFQGTGAADDSGLPNDRFFAVRPEGSVSTLKIQRTERGDSAVYLCASSPGASDTQYFGPGTRLTVL.